This T cell receptor (beta chain) was recorded in a study of T cells in Graves' hyperthyroidism and ophthalmopathy. A patient was excluded if there was uncontrolled infection, other autoimmune disease, pregnancy or lactation. Diagnostic decisions used clinical symptoms, serum thyroxine and TRAb, thyroid ultrasound and orbital computed tomography. Study-wide results and caveats: Using 13 V-J features, a model discriminated ophthalmopathy from stable hyperthyroidism.

Trimming shortened V by 4 bases and J by 7 bases, and 13 bases separated the two germline ends. This CDR3 has 13 amino acids. Regarding this clonotype: The antigen remains undetermined.

Amplification of TCR beta CDR3 regions used RNA as the template. The HTBI primer set was used in a first-round RT-PCR of the TCR CDR3. TCRdb used MiXCR to reprocess the multiplex PCR reads, holding one entry per CDR3 protein. The sample shows about 540,000 distinct CDR3 sequences, under 60% of them seen only once. The clonotype was recovered from a woman aged 18 to 35 with Graves' hyperthyroidism. The gene calls are TRBV12-3 or TRBV12-4 and TRBJ1-1; the D is unclear. Sequencing was performed on peripheral blood or thyroid tissue (not recorded which). The CDR3 reads CASSSRLWGEAFF. CDR3 coding DNA: TGTGCCAGCAGTTCCAGGCTCTGGGGTGAAGCTTTCTTT.